This T cell receptor (beta chain) was sequenced for a study of molecular identifiers for immune sequencing clone quantification. Across the whole study: Replicates split RNA from approximately 22,000 or 94,000 naive CD8 cells five ways, and the researchers sequenced four portions. Findings and caveats of the study: Clones of above 20 RNA copies carried over 97% of effector molecules; in naive cells they carried under 1%.

A single record per CDR3 protein comes from TCRdb applying MiXCR to the PCR reads. This sample yields more than 300,000 distinct CDR3 sequences, of which roughly a fifth are seen a single time; 0.81% belongs to the top ten. This clonotype was observed a handful of times. Its antigen is unknown. Naive CD8 T cells were FACS-sorted by CD8+CD4-CCR7+CD45RA+ markers. The ends were cut back, 3 bases at V and 3 bases at J, with 11 bases in the middle. The CDR3 spans 14 residues. Specimen: naive CD8+ T cells from blood, with Jurkat cell RNA spiked in. The subset was: FACS-sorted CD8+CD4-CCR7+CD45RA+ naive T cells. The TCR was taken from a human donor in good health. Some libraries in this study had Jurkat cell RNA spiked in. The chain recombines TRBV12-3 or TRBV12-4 with TRBJ1-2; D is unclear. The CDR3: CASSLAIGYYGYTF. The CDR3 region has the DNA TGTGCCAGCAGTTTGGCAATAGGGTACTATGGCTACACCTTC.